These 19 T cell receptor beta chains originate from one sample sequenced in a study of early T cells in non-severe SARS-CoV-2 infection. MiXCR, run by TCRdb on the 5' RACE reads, gives a single entry per CDR3 protein. The table includes some 49,000 distinct CDR3 sequences, approximately 12% detected once. Source material: whole blood. Source of these receptors: an adult who was a healthcare worker with PCR-confirmed SARS-CoV-2 infection or an uninfected control (not recorded which).

This clonotype was counted ten times or more. This chain uses TRBV3-1 with TRBJ1-5; D uncertain. V lost 4 bases and J 7 bases, leaving 14 bases between the germline ends. The CDR3 totals 14 residues. Germline V lookup: CDR1 LGHDT, CDR2 YNNKEL (reference sequence). CDR3 in amino acids: CASSPVGGRQPQHF. DNA of the CDR3: TGTGCCAGCAGCCCAGTGGGAGGGAGGCAGCCCCAGCATTTT.

This clonotype was found a few times. The V call is TRBV11-2, the J call TRBJ1-5, with D unresolved. V lost 1 base to trimming and J lost 1 base, with 5 bases between them. The CDR3 runs 14 residues. Germline V lookup: CDR1 SGHAT, CDR2 FQNNGV. As DNA, the CDR3 is TGTGCCAGCAGCTTAGGAGGGAGCAATCAGCCCCAGCATTTT. It translates to CASSLGGSNQPQHF.

The chain couples TRBV9 to TRBJ1-1, with D tentatively TRBD1 (6 bases). This CDR3 contains 13 residues. With 3 bases removed from V and 2 bases from J, the gap between germline ends came to 8 bases. Germline CDR1 reads SGDLS; CDR2 reads YYNGEE. The CDR3 DNA reads TGTGCCAGCAGCGGGGGGCCCAACACTGAAGCTTTCTTT. Amino acid sequence: CASSGGPNTEAFF.

This clonotype was picked up many times. This chain links TRBV11-2 with TRBJ1-3, with D unclear. CDR1 is SGHAT and CDR2 is FQNNGV in the germline V gene. Trimming stripped 3 bases from V and 0 bases from J, with 3 bases between. The CDR3 has 13 amino acids. The CDR3 is CASSFSSGNTIYF. For the CDR3, the DNA is TGTGCCAGCAGCTTCAGCTCTGGAAACACCATATATTTT.

With respect to this clonotype: The junction departs from germline at one end; a sequencing error may be responsible. The chain has TRBV9 and TRBJ2-1; perhaps TRBD2 as D (6 bases). CDR1 is SGDLS, CDR2 YYNGEE, per germline. This CDR3 has 16 amino acids. This chain's CDR3 is CASSVGTGGKYNGQFF. CDR3 nucleotide sequence: TGTGCCAGCAGCGTAGGGACCGGCGGGAAGTACAATGGGCAGTTCTTC.

This clonotype was seen more than once but under ten times. V usage is TRBV21-1 and J usage is TRBJ2-1; the D segment call TRBD1 is taken from the table without a DNA check. TRBV21-1 is given as a pseudogene. The CDR3 has 14 residues. The CDR3 protein is CASSNSGFRDGLFF. CDR3 nucleotide sequence: TGTGCCAGCAGCAACTCTGGCTTCCGGGACGGGCTCTTCTTC.

In its sample, this clonotype was seen a few times. J is TRBJ2-1 and V is TRBV28; 9 bases agree with TRBD2. The CDR3 consists of 15 residues. Germline lookup yields CDR1 MDHEN and CDR2 SYDVKM. The V and J ends lost 3 bases and 8 bases, in that order; junction bases with no gene match: 8. CDR3 sequence: CASSFFPSGNDEQFF. CDR3 DNA sequence: TGTGCCAGCAGTTTCTTTCCTAGCGGGAACGATGAGCAGTTCTTC.

The chain combines TRBV7-8 with TRBJ2-3; no definite D call. This CDR3 spans 20 amino acids. The V gene lost 1 base and the J gene lost 0 bases, with 23 bases spanning the gap. Germline V gives CDR1 SGHVS, CDR2 FQNEAQ. The CDR3 DNA reads as TGTGCCAGCAGCTTAGTCCCCAACTCTCGTGGCGGAGTTAGCACAGATACGCAGTATTTT. This codes for CASSLVPNSRGGVSTDTQYF.

The V and J genes are TRBV19 and TRBJ2-1, with D possibly matching TRBD1 (5 bases). The CDR3 runs to 14 residues. Germline CDR1 and CDR2: LNHDA and SQIVND (reference sequence). The V gene lost 1 base and the J gene lost 4 bases, with 8 bases spanning the gap. The CDR3: CASSIGREYNEQFF. DNA of the CDR3: TGTGCCAGTAGTATAGGCAGGGAATACAATGAGCAGTTCTTC. The variable domain in full, with the rest retrieved from reference TRBV19 and TRBJ2-1, is DGGITQSPKYLFRKEGQNVTLSCEQNLNHDAMYWYRQDPGQGLRLIYYSQIVNDFQKGDIAEGYSVSREKKESFPLTVTSAQKNPTAFYLCASSIGREYNEQFFGPGTRLTVL.

Many counts were recorded for this clonotype. The chain employs TRBV6-5 and TRBJ2-5, with 7 nucleotides matching TRBD1. The CDR3 totals 14 residues. The V gene end was trimmed by 2 bases and the J gene end by 4 bases; junction bases not matched to a gene: 4. Per the germline V gene, CDR1 is MNHEY and CDR2 is SVGAGI. The CDR3 bases are TGTGCCAGCAGTTACAAGGCAGGGGGAGAGACCCAGTACTTC. Its protein product is CASSYKAGGETQYF.

Only a few counts were recorded for this clonotype. The rearrangement joins TRBV20-1 to TRBJ2-3; D may match TRBD1 or TRBD2 (6 bases each). In germline, CDR1 is DFQATT, CDR2 SNEGSKA (reference sequence). The CDR3 is 16 residues long. Trimming pared 2 bases from V and 1 base from J, leaving 16 bases between. The chain's CDR3 is CSARSWGAIGTDTQYF. CDR3 bases: TGCAGTGCTAGATCGTGGGGGGCGATCGGCACAGATACGCAGTATTTT.

For the CDR3, the DNA is TGTGCCACCAGCACAGCTTTCTGGAACACTGAAGCTTTCTTT. It yields the protein CATSTAFWNTEAFF. The chain combines TRBV15 with TRBJ1-1, with D unclear. The CDR3 is 14 residues long. The V and J ends lost 4 bases and 1 base respectively, with 10 bases between them. The germline V gene has CDR1 LNHNV and CDR2 YYDKDF (reference sequence).

This clonotype was picked up a small number of times. The chain carries TRBV29-1 and TRBJ1-4, with D unclear. V shed 4 bases and J shed 6 bases, with 6 bases lying between them. From germline, CDR1 is SQVTM and CDR2 ANQGSEA. This CDR3 spans 11 amino acids. For the CDR3, the DNA is TGCAGCGTTGGGACGTATGAAAAACTGTTTTTT. This gives the protein CSVGTYEKLFF.

The chain uses TRBV5-4 and TRBJ2-7, with TRBD2 as a possible D gene (6 bases). The CDR3 runs to 12 residues. Trimming shortened V by 4 bases and J by 11 bases, and 16 bases separated the two germline ends. Per the germline V gene, CDR1 is SGHNT and CDR2 is YYREEE (reference sequence). The CDR3 DNA sequence: TGTGCCAGCAGCCCGGATAGCGGAGCTAAGTACTTC. This encodes CASSPDSGAKYF.

Only a few counts were recorded for this clonotype. The V call is TRBV6-2 or TRBV6-3, the J call TRBJ2-7; 9 nucleotides match TRBD1. Germline V gene lookup returns CDR1 MNHEY and CDR2 SVGEGT. J gave up 5 bases and V 7 bases, and 18 bases lay outside the gene matches. The CDR3 has 17 amino acids. CDR3: CASIASALQGAKDEQYF. CDR3 sequence (DNA): TGTGCCAGCATCGCTTCCGCCTTACAGGGGGCGAAGGACGAGCAGTACTTC.

The chain has TRBV7-9 and TRBJ1-1; TRBD1 aligns across 9 bases. The CDR3 extends over 18 amino acids. Trimming cost V 2 bases and J 2 bases; bases outside gene matches: 12. Germline V gene lookup returns CDR1 SEHNR and CDR2 FQNEAQ (reference sequence). DNA for the CDR3: TGTGCCAGCAGCTTACGAGGGGGACAGGGAAGGGAAAACACTGAAGCTTTCTTT. It codes for CASSLRGGQGRENTEAFF.

This clonotype occurred many times. V is TRBV6-5 and J is TRBJ1-3, with 12 bases matching TRBD1. Unmatched junction bases numbered 14, after V lost 5 bases and J lost 0 bases. Germline CDR1 MNHEY, CDR2 SVGAGI. This CDR3 has 20 amino acids. The chain's CDR3 is CASSKGTGGSHRLSGNTIYF. The CDR3 DNA reads TGTGCCAGCAGTAAGGGGACAGGGGGCTCACACCGCCTCTCTGGAAACACCATATATTTT.

The chain has TRBV6-6 and TRBJ2-7, with 7 positions matching TRBD2. Trimming at V came to 6 bases and at J to 6 bases, leaving 11 bases not matched to a gene. CDR3 length equals 14 residues. Germline lookup yields CDR1 MNHNY and CDR2 SVGAGI (reference sequence). This CDR3 reads CASRPPGGGTEQYF. The CDR3 DNA reads as TGTGCCAGCAGACCCCCGGGGGGAGGGACCGAGCAGTACTTC.

V and J are TRBV29-1 and TRBJ2-2; no definite D call. Trimming left V 3 bases short and J 2 bases short, with 7 bases between. This CDR3 is 13 amino acids long. Germline values: CDR1 SQVTM, CDR2 ANQGSEA. CDR3 in amino acids: CSVEGSNTGELFF. CDR3 coding DNA: TGCAGCGTTGAGGGGTCCAACACCGGGGAGCTGTTTTTT.